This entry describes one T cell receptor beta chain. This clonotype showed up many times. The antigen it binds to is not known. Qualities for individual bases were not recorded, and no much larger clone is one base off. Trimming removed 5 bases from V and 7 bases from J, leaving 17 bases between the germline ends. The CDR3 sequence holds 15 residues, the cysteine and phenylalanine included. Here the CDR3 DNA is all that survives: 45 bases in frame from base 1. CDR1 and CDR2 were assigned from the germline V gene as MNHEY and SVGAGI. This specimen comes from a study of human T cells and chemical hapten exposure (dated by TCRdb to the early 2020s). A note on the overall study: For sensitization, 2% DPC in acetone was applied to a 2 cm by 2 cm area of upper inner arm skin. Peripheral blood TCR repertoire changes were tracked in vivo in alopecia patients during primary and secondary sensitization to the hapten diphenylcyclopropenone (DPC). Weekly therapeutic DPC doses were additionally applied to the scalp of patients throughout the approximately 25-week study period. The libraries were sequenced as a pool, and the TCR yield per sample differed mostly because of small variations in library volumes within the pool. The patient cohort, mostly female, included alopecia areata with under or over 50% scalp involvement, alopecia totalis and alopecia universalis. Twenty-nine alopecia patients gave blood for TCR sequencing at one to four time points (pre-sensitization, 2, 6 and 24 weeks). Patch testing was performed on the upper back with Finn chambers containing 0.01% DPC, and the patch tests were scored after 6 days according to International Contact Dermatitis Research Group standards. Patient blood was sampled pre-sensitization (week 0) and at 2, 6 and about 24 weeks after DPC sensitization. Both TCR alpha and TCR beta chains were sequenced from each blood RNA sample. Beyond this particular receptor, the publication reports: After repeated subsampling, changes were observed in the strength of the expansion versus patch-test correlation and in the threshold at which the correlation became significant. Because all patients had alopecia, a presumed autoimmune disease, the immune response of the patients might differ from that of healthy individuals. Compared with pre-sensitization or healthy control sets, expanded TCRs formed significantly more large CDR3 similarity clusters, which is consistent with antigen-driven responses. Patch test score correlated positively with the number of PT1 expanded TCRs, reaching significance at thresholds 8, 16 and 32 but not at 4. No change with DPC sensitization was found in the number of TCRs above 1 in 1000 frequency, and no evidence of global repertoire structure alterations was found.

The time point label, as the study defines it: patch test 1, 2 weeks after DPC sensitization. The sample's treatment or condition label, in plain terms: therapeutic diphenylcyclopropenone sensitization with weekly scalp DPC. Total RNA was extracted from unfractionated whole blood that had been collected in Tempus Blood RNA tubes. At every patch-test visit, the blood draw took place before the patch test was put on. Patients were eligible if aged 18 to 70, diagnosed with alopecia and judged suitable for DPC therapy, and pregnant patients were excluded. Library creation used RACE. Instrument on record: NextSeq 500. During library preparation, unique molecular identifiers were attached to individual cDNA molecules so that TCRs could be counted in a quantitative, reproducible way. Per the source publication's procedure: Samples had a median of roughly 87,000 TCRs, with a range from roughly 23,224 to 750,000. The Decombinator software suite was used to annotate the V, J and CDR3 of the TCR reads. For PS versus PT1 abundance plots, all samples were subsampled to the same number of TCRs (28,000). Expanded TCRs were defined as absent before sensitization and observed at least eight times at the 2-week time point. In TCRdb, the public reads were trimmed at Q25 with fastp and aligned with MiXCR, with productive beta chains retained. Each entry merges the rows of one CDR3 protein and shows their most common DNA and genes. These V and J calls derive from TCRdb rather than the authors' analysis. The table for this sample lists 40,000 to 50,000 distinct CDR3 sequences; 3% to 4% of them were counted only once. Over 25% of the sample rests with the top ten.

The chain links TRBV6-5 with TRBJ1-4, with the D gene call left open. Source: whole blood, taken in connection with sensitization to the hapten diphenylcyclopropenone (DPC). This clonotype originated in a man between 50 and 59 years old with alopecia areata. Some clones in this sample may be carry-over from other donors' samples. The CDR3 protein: CASSRNQVGGEKLFF. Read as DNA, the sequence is TGTGCCAGCAGTCGTAACCAGGTGGGAGGTGAAAAACTGTTTTTT.